The next 10 T cell receptor beta chains were all read from a single sample in a study of CD8+ T cells in alopecia areata. RNA extraction and reverse transcription yielded cDNA as sequencing template. The repertoire was sequenced with immunoSEQ multiplex PCR; TCRdb's copy has only in-frame clones and lacks some. The data show some 200,000 clones, roughly 60% seen once. Documented treatment: oral pan-JAK inhibitor, 5-10 mg twice daily. The source material was CD4+ T cells sorted from blood, sampled at week 24, from a patient treated with tofacitinib. The receptors come from a human donor with alopecia areata.

This clone has only a few counts. V usage is TRBV30 and J usage is TRBJ2-3, with TRBD2 matching 12 bases. CDR3 length: 20 amino acids. With 1 base clipped from V and 5 bases from J, the junction kept 19 bases outside the gene matches. Germline V gene data show CDR1 as GTSNPN and CDR2 as SVGIG (reference sequence). The CDR3 spells CAWSGRGRTPRLAGVDTQYF. DNA for the CDR3: TGTGCCTGGAGTGGAAGGGGTAGGACCCCGAGACTAGCGGGAGTAGATACGCAGTATTTT.

This chain uses TRBV10-3 with TRBJ2-1, with 10 bases matching TRBD1. The V gene's germline CDR1 is ENHRY and CDR2 SYGVKD. The V gene end was trimmed by 6 bases and the J gene end by 7 bases; junction bases not matched to a gene: 3. CDR3 size: 13 residues. CDR3: CAIRKGQGNEQFF. The CDR3 region has the DNA TGTGCCATCAGGAAGGGACAGGGGAATGAGCAGTTCTTC.

Here the CDR3 DNA reads TGTGCCACCAGCAGACCGACAGGGGATAATGAAAAACTGTTTTTT. Encoded protein: CATSRPTGDNEKLFF. The J gene is TRBJ1-4, the V gene TRBV15, with TRBD1 matching over 8 bases. The junction had 3 bases not matched to a gene; V was cut back by 2 bases and J by 4 bases. Germline assignment: CDR1 LNHNV and CDR2 YYDKDF (reference sequence). The CDR3 consists of 15 residues.

This clone was recorded a few times. Distinct nucleotide sequences in the sample also encode this CDR3. The chain uses TRBV29-1 and TRBJ2-3; no clear D gene. The CDR3 runs 11 residues. CDR1 and CDR2 (germline): SQVTM, ANQGSEA. Trimming left V 1 base short and J 5 bases short, with 4 bases between. The CDR3 bases are TGCAGCGTTGAAGTAGTAGATACGCAGTATTTT. Amino acids: CSVEVVDTQYF.

The chain employs TRBV29-1 and TRBJ2-4; 13 positions agree with TRBD2. V shed 7 bases and J 6 bases; nucleotides not matched to a gene: 9. The length of the CDR3 is 15 residues. The germline CDR1 and CDR2 sequences are SQVTM and ANQGSEA. The CDR3 is CSAAPTSGGSNIQYF. The CDR3 coding sequence is TGCAGCGCCGCGCCGACTAGCGGGGGGTCAAACATTCAGTACTTC.

This clone was seen only a few times. This sequence joins TRBV7-2 and TRBJ1-5; D remains ambiguous. CDR3 length: 15 residues. Trimming took 3 bases from V and 4 from J, leaving 13 bases between them. CDR1 and CDR2 from the germline V gene are SGHTA and FQGNSA. The CDR3, as DNA: TGTGCCAGCAGCTTCGACTCCGGCGGGAATCAGCCCCAGCATTTT. This codes for CASSFDSGGNQPQHF.

The chain carries TRBV2 and TRBJ2-7; tentative D call: TRBD1 (6 bases). Trimming pared 6 bases from V and 10 bases from J, leaving 13 bases between. Germline CDR1 and CDR2: SNHLY and FYNNEI. The CDR3 is 11 residues long. CDR3 residues: CASRDSPFQYF. The CDR3 DNA follows: TGTGCCAGCAGGGACAGCCCATTCCAGTACTTC.

This clone occurred a few times. The chain uses TRBV15 and TRBJ2-1; 11 bases are shared with TRBD2. Looked up from germline, CDR1 is LNHNV and CDR2 is YYDKDF (reference sequence). V dropped 3 bases and J dropped 8; count of bases not matched to a gene: 12. The CDR3 is 17 amino acids. The DNA of the CDR3 is TGTGCCACCAGCAGGAGGGTGGCGACTAGCGGGACGGATGAGCAGTTCTTC. It specifies CATSRRVATSGTDEQFF.

The gene calls are TRBV9 and TRBJ2-3; 7 bases are shared with TRBD1. Germline V gives CDR1 SGDLS, CDR2 YYNGEE. V lost 7 bases and J lost 3; bases outside the gene matches: 11. The CDR3 length is 15 residues. CDR3 in amino acids: CASDKGYRGTDTQYF. CDR3 nucleotides: TGTGCCAGCGATAAGGGTTACAGGGGAACAGATACGCAGTATTTT.

The V gene is TRBV6-5, the J gene TRBJ2-2; D may be TRBD2 (6 bases). CDR3 length: 14 amino acids. CDR1 and CDR2 (germline): MNHEY, SVGAGI. V shed 11 bases and J shed 0 bases, with 13 bases lying between them. CDR3 sequence reads: CAAMRGANTGELFF. Written as DNA, the CDR3 is TGTGCCGCTATGCGCGGGGCGAACACCGGGGAGCTGTTTTTT.